Detailed here is one TCR beta chain. These data belong to a study of blood T cell repertoires in COVID-19. At the level of the study: PBMCs, B-cell-depleted T cells, or T cells provided the cDNA or gDNA that made up the material.

Authors' methods: Amplified reference gene primers provided the basis for estimating nucleated cell counts. Some clones are missing from TCRdb's copy, which holds only in-frame ones; the method was immunoSEQ multiplex PCR. The V and J calls and clone size come from that table; D and trimming were worked out from the DNA. The data show approximately 190,000 clones, roughly 80% seen once. The CDR3 is 16 residues long. Looked up from germline, CDR1 is SGDLS and CDR2 is YYNGEE. The germline V and J ends were trimmed by 0 bases and 0 bases, with 12 bases remaining between them. The sample was peripheral blood. The chain carries TRBV9 and TRBJ1-1; D possibly corresponds to TRBD1 (5 bases). The sequence came from a man between 60 and 75 years old with active or convalescent COVID-19. The CDR3 DNA reads as TGTGCCAGCAGCGTAGTGGATCCGGGGGTGAACACTGAAGCTTTCTTT. It is translated as CASSVVDPGVNTEAFF.